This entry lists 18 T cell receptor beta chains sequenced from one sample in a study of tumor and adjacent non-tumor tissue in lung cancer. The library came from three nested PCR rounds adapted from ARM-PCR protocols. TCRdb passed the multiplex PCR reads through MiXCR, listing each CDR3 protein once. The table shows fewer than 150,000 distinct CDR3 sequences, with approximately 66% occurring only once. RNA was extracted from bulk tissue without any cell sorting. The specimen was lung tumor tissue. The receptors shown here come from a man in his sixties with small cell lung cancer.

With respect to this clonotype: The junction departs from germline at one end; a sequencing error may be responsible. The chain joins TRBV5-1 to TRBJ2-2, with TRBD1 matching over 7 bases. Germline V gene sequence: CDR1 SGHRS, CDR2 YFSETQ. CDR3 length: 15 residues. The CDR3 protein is CAIGADRAGTGEQSF. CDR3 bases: TGCGCCATCGGCGCCGACAGGGCAGGCACCGGGGAGCAGTCTTTT.

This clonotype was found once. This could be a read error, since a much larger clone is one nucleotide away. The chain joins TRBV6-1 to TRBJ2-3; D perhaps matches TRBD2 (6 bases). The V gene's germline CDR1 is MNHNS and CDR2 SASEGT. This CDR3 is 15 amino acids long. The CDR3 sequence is CANSPTGRLTDTQYF. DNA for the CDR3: TGTGCCAACAGTCCTACGGGGAGGCTAACAGATACGCAGTATTTT.

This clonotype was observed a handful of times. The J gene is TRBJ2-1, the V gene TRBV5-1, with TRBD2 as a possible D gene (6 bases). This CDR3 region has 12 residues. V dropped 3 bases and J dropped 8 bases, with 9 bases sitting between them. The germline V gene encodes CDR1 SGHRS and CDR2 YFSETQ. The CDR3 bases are TGCGCCAGCAGCTCGTTAGCGGATGAGCAGTTCTTC. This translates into CASSSLADEQFF.

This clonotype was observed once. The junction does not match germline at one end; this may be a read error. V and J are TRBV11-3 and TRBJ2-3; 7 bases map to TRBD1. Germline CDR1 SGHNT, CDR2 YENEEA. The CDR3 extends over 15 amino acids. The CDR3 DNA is TGTGTCAGCAGCCTAGCCGGGACAGCCACAGATACGCAGTATTTT. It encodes CVSSLAGTATDTQYF. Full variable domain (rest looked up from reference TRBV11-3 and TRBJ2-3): EAGVVQSPRYKIIEKKQPVAFWCNPISGHNTLYWYLQNLGQGPELLIRYENEEAVDDSQLPKDRFSAERLKGVDSTLKIQPAELGDSAVYLCVSSLAGTATDTQYFGPGTRLTVL.

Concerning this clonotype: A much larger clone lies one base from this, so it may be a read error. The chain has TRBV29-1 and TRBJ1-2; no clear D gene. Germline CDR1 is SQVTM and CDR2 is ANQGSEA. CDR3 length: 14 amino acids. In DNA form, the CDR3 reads TGCAGCGTTGATGGATCCTCAAGGAACTATGGCTACATCTTC. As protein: CSVDGSSRNYGYIF.

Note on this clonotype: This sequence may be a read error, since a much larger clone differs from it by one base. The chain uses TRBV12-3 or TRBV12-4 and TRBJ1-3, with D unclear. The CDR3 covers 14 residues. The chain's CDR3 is CASSNPNSGNTICF. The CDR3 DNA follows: TGTGCCAGCAGTAACCCGAACTCTGGAAACACCATATGTTTT.

The CDR3, as DNA: TGTGCCGGCCGCTTAGGGACTAGCCGTAGCACAGATACGCAGTATTTT. Amino acid sequence: CAGRLGTSRSTDTQYF. The rearrangement uses TRBV11-2 and TRBJ2-3, with 9 bases identical to TRBD2. The V and J ends lost 11 bases and 0 bases, in that order; junction bases with no gene match: 12. This CDR3 has 16 residues. The germline V gene has CDR1 SGHAT and CDR2 FQNNGV.

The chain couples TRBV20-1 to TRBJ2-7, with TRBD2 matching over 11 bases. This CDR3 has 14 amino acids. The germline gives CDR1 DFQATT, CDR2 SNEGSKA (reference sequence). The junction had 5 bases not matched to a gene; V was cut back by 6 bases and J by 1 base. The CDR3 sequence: CSAGTSGNSYEQYV. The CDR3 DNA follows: TGCAGTGCAGGGACTAGCGGAAATTCCTACGAGCAGTACGTC.

The CDR3 protein is CASSPDPSGEGTDTQYF. CDR3 nucleotides: TGTGCCAGCAGCCCGGACCCAAGCGGGGAGGGGACAGATACGCAGTATTTT. V and J are TRBV4-2 and TRBJ2-3; 7 nucleotides match TRBD2. The CDR3 length is 17 residues. The V segment lost 4 bases and the J segment 3 bases; nucleotides outside the gene matches: 13. Germline V CDR1 and CDR2: LGHNA, YNFKEQ.

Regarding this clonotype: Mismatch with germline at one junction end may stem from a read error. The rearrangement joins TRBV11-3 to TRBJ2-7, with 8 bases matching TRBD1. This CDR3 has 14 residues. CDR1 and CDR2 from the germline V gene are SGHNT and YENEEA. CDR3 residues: CANSLRTGSYEQYF. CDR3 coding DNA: TGTGCCAACAGCTTACGGACAGGGTCCTATGAGCAGTACTTC.

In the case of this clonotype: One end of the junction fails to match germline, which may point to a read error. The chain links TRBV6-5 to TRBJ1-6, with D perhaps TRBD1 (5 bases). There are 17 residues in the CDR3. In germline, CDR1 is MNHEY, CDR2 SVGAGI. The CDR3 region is CASSHSGAGRVDSSLHF. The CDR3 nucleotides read TGTGCCAGCAGTCACTCTGGGGCAGGCCGAGTCGATTCATCCCTCCACTTT.

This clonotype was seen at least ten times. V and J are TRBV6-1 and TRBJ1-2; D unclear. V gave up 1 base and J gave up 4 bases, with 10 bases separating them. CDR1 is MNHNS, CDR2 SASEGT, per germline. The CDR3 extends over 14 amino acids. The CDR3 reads CASSEGQGFYGYTF. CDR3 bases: TGTGCCAGCAGTGAAGGGCAAGGGTTCTATGGCTACACCTTC.

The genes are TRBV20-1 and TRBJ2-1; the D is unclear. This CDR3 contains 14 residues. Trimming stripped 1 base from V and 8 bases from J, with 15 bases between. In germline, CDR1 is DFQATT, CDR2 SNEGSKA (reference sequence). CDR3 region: CSARGGVGGDEQFF. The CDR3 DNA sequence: TGCAGTGCTAGAGGCGGTGTAGGTGGGGATGAGCAGTTCTTC.

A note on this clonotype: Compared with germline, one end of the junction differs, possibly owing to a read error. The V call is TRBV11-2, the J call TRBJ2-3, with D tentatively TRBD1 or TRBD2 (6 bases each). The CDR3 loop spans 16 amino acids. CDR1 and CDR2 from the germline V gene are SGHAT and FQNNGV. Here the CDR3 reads CVSSLTLGGGTDTQYF. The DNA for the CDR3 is TGTGTCAGCAGCTTAACTCTAGGAGGGGGAACAGATACGCAGTATTTC.

CDR3 amino acids: CASSQDWGSGANVGELFF. The CDR3 DNA sequence: TGCGCCAGCAGCCAAGATTGGGGTAGCGGGGCCAACGTCGGGGAGCTGTTTTTT. This chain uses TRBV4-1 with TRBJ2-2; 8 bases are shared with TRBD2. The CDR3 covers 18 residues. V trimming: 0 bases; J trimming: 7 bases; junction bases outside the gene matches: 13. CDR1 MGHRA and CDR2 YSYEKL come from the germline V gene.

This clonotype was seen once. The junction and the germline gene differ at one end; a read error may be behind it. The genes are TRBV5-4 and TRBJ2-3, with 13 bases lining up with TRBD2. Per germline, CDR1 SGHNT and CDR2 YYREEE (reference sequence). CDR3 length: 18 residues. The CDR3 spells CASSLRTSGSGSTDTHYF. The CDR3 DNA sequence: TGTGCCAGCAGCTTAAGGACTAGCGGGAGTGGGAGCACAGATACGCACTATTTT.

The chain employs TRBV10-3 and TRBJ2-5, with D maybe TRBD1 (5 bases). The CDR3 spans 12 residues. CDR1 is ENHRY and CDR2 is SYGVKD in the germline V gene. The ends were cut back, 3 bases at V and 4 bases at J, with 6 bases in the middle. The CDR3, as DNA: TGTGCCATCAGTGATGGGGCAGAGACCCAGTACTTC. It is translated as CAISDGAETQYF.

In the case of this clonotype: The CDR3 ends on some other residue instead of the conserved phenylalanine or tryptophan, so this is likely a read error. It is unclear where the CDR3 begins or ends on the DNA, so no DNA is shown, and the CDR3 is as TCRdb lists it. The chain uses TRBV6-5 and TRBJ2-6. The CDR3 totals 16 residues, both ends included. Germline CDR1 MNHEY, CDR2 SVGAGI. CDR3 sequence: CASSVGPGSGANVQTS.